Following are 26 T cell receptor beta chains from one sample sequenced in a study of HIV-infected patients and healthy controls. Roughly three months, about 14 weeks, into antiretroviral therapy, follow-up blood was collected. Whole blood was used without fractionation, so all unsorted peripheral T cells were included. About 450 ng RNA was reverse transcribed with alpha and beta constant-region primers. Each of the alpha and beta chains got its own library through chain-specific third strand synthesis with indices. A single record per CDR3 protein comes from TCRdb applying MiXCR to the 5' RACE reads. The table shows 15,000 to 20,000 distinct CDR3 sequences, with roughly 7.9% occurring only once. The starting material was blood, obtained during antiretroviral therapy. These receptor sequences come from an adult with HIV infection.

The chain uses TRBV2 and TRBJ2-7; unclear D gene. Germline-derived CDR1 and CDR2 are SNHLY and FYNNEI. The CDR3 is 14 amino acids. Trimming shortened V by 6 bases and J by 2 bases, and 14 bases separated the two germline ends. CDR3 bases: TGTGCCAGCAGGCCTGGGCCGAGCCCCTACGAGCAGTACTTC. It encodes CASRPGPSPYEQYF. Together with reference TRBV2 and TRBJ2-7, the CDR3 gives the full variable domain: EPEVTQTPSHQVTQMGQEVILRCVPISNHLYFYWYRQILGQKVEFLVSFYNNEISEKSEIFDDQFSVERPDGSNFTLKIRSTKLEDSAMYFCASRPGPSPYEQYFGPGTRLTVT.

Many counts were recorded for this clonotype. The chain employs TRBV27 and TRBJ2-5, with 10 positions matching TRBD2. Germline loops: CDR1 MNHEY, CDR2 SMNVEV (reference sequence). The CDR3 contains 17 residues. V shed 3 bases and J 5 bases; nucleotides not matched to a gene: 12. The chain's CDR3 is CASSFHSSGGAGETQYF. The CDR3 DNA is TGTGCCAGCAGTTTTCACTCGAGCGGGGGGGCAGGGGAGACCCAGTACTTC.

This clonotype was picked up many times. This chain uses TRBV12-3 or TRBV12-4 with TRBJ1-5, with 8 bases identical to TRBD1. The CDR3 has 13 amino acids. V dropped 3 bases and J dropped 11; count of bases not matched to a gene: 6. In nucleotides, the CDR3 is TGTGCCAGCAGTTTTCAGGGGGCAATGTCCCAGCATTTT. Translated: CASSFQGAMSQHF.

This clonotype showed up many times. The chain employs TRBV6-6 and TRBJ1-6; 8 positions agree with TRBD1. V trimming: 6 bases; J trimming: 3 bases; junction bases outside the gene matches: 4. This CDR3 comprises 15 residues. Germline lookup yields CDR1 MNHNY and CDR2 SVGAGI (reference sequence). CDR3 sequence (DNA): TGTGCCAGCAGAGGGACAGGCCTCTATAATTCACCCCTCCACTTT. Its translation is CASRGTGLYNSPLHF.

This clonotype was observed many times. V usage is TRBV5-1 and J usage is TRBJ2-7, with 7 positions matching TRBD1. V trimming: 0 bases; J trimming: 2 bases; junction bases outside the gene matches: 8. CDR3 length: 16 amino acids. CDR1 and CDR2 (germline): SGHRS, YFSETQ. CDR3 sequence (DNA): TGCGCCAGCAGCTTGGCCGACAGGGCTTCTACCTACGAGCAGTACTTC. Its translation: CASSLADRASTYEQYF.

This clonotype was counted at least ten times. The chain carries TRBV6-4 and TRBJ2-3; D remains unclear. The ends were cut back, 0 bases at V and 2 bases at J, with 3 bases in the middle. The V gene's germline CDR1 is MRHNA and CDR2 SNTAGT. The CDR3 has 13 residues. CDR3 in DNA: TGTGCCAGCAGTGACTCGGCCACAGATACGCAGTATTTT. Its translation: CASSDSATDTQYF.

This clonotype was seen ten or more times. The V gene is TRBV5-1, the J gene TRBJ2-7; unclear D gene. CDR1 and CDR2 from the germline V gene are SGHRS and YFSETQ. With 3 bases removed from V and 3 bases from J, the gap between germline ends came to 7 bases. This CDR3 comprises 12 residues. This CDR3 is CASSSDGYEQYF. For the CDR3, the DNA is TGCGCCAGCAGCTCGGACGGCTACGAGCAGTACTTC.

Ten or more counts support this clonotype. The chain carries TRBV27 and TRBJ1-1; no clear D gene. Germline CDR1 and CDR2: MNHEY and SMNVEV (reference sequence). Trimming left V 10 bases short and J 0 bases short, with 15 bases between. CDR3 length: 14 residues. The CDR3 here is CATQGRGMNTEAFF. The CDR3 region has the DNA TGTGCCACCCAAGGACGGGGAATGAACACTGAAGCTTTCTTT.

This chain uses TRBV7-9 with TRBJ1-4, with TRBD1 identical over 10 bases. V lost 4 bases and J lost 5; bases outside the gene matches: 10. Germline CDR1 reads SEHNR; CDR2 reads FQNEAQ (reference sequence). CDR3 length: 17 residues. CDR3 region: CASSSGTGVVQNEKLFF. The CDR3 DNA reads TGTGCCAGCAGCTCCGGGACAGGGGTCGTTCAAAATGAAAAACTGTTTTTT.

Many counts were recorded for this clonotype. The chain employs TRBV6-2 or TRBV6-3 and TRBJ1-1, with a tentative D call TRBD1 (6 bases). Trimming removed 0 bases at V and 11 bases at J, with 19 bases between. CDR3 length equals 15 residues. Germline V gene lookup returns CDR1 MNHEY and CDR2 SVGEGT. The CDR3 loop is CASSYSDTGRGAAFF. In nucleotides, the CDR3 is TGTGCCAGCAGTTACTCAGATACAGGGCGAGGGGCGGCTTTCTTT.

The table lists this clonotype with many counts. This chain connects TRBV3-1 to TRBJ2-7, with 9 positions matching TRBD1. Germline V gives CDR1 LGHDT, CDR2 YNNKEL (reference sequence). V gave up 4 bases and J gave up 4 bases; unmatched junction bases: 5. The CDR3 loop spans 14 amino acids. The CDR3 sequence is CASSPPGQGYEQYF. CDR3 coding DNA: TGTGCCAGCAGCCCACCGGGACAGGGATACGAGCAGTACTTC.

This clonotype came up many times. The genes are TRBV7-8 and TRBJ1-4, with a weak D call TRBD1 (5 bases). Germline CDR1 and CDR2: SGHVS and FQNEAQ. Trimming stripped 5 bases from V and 6 bases from J, with 13 bases between. The CDR3 sequence is 14 residues long. The CDR3 nucleotides read TGTGCCAGCAGCCCCGGGGCGTTCCATGAAAAACTGTTTTTT. This gives the protein CASSPGAFHEKLFF.

This clonotype was seen ten or more times. V usage is TRBV28 and J usage is TRBJ1-1; D is unclear. The CDR3 totals 14 residues. V was clipped by 5 bases and J by 1 base, with 11 bases between them. The germline CDR1 and CDR2 sequences are MDHEN and SYDVKM. The CDR3 sequence: CASSLGYANTEAFF. The CDR3 region has the DNA TGTGCCAGCAGTCTGGGGTACGCGAACACTGAAGCTTTCTTT.

This clonotype was seen repeatedly, ten times or more. The junction does not match germline at one end; this may be a read error. This chain connects TRBV20-1 to TRBJ2-2; D is tentatively TRBD1 or TRBD2 (5 bases each). This CDR3 contains 15 residues. The germline CDR1 and CDR2 sequences are DFQATT and SNEGSKA (reference sequence). The CDR3 region has the DNA TGCAGTGCGAGAGGGGCGGAAACGAACACCGGGGAGCTGTTTTTT. Encoded protein: CSARGAETNTGELFF.

This clonotype was seen at least ten times. The chain couples TRBV28 to TRBJ2-4; D remains ambiguous. The V gene lost 5 bases and the J gene lost 0 bases, with 11 bases spanning the gap. The germline V gene has CDR1 MDHEN and CDR2 SYDVKM. This CDR3 contains 15 residues. CDR3 DNA: TGTGCCAGCAGTGTAGATAGACTAGCCAAAAACATTCAGTACTTC. Protein sequence: CASSVDRLAKNIQYF.

The table lists this clonotype with many counts. DNA of the CDR3: TGTGCCACCAGTGTGAAACAGGGGATCAATGAGCAGTTCTTC. It codes for CATSVKQGINEQFF. The V gene is TRBV24-1, the J gene TRBJ2-1, with TRBD1 identical over 7 bases. Germline V gene data show CDR1 as KGHDR and CDR2 as SFDVKD. With V trimmed by 5 bases and J by 6 bases, 6 bases remained unmatched. This CDR3 is built from 14 residues.

This chain uses TRBV11-2 with TRBJ1-5; D is unclear. Deletions cut 5 bases from V and 3 bases from J, with 8 bases between. Germline V gives CDR1 SGHAT, CDR2 FQNNGV. The CDR3 has 13 amino acids. The CDR3 region has the DNA TGTGCCAGCAGCCCTAACCTCAATCAGCCCCAGCATTTT. It specifies CASSPNLNQPQHF.

This clonotype was observed many times. V and J are TRBV4-2 and TRBJ1-5; 11 bases are a match to TRBD1. V lost 1 base and J lost 5; bases outside the gene matches: 7. This CDR3 spans 17 amino acids. Germline V gene sequence: CDR1 LGHNA, CDR2 YNFKEQ. The CDR3 loop reads CASSQGVGQGAHQPQHF. For the CDR3, the DNA is TGTGCCAGCAGCCAAGGGGTCGGACAGGGGGCACATCAGCCCCAGCATTTT.

This clonotype appeared many times. The chain recombines TRBV19 with TRBJ2-1, with 7 bases aligning to TRBD1. V was clipped by 7 bases and J by 4 bases; unmatched bases: 1. The CDR3 totals 12 residues. The germline CDR1 and CDR2 sequences are LNHDA and SQIVND (reference sequence). In DNA form, the CDR3 reads TGTGCCAGTAAGGACAGGTACAATGAGCAGTTCTTC. It translates to CASKDRYNEQFF.

J is TRBJ2-5 and V is TRBV7-9, with TRBD2 as a possible D gene (5 bases). The CDR3 runs to 12 residues. The V and J ends lost 6 bases and 8 bases respectively, with 13 bases between them. CDR1 is SEHNR, CDR2 FQNEAQ, per germline (reference sequence). CDR3 in DNA: TGTGCCAGCAGACTGGGAGAAGGAACCCAGTACTTC. This encodes CASRLGEGTQYF.

This clonotype was detected ten times or more. V is TRBV20-1 and J is TRBJ2-4; maybe TRBD2 (6 bases). The CDR3 is made up of 15 amino acids. Germline V gives CDR1 DFQATT, CDR2 SNEGSKA (reference sequence). V lost 5 bases, J lost 0 bases, and 14 bases lay in between. The CDR3 sequence: CSAPGGAQAKNIQYF. The CDR3 DNA is TGCAGTGCTCCTGGCGGGGCTCAAGCCAAAAACATTCAGTACTTC.

There are many counts of this clonotype. The chain recombines TRBV19 with TRBJ1-5; D unresolved. This CDR3 is built from 18 residues. V was trimmed by 9 bases and J by 4 bases, leaving 28 bases between them. Germline V gives CDR1 LNHDA, CDR2 SQIVND (reference sequence). The CDR3 DNA follows: TGTGCCAGCCCCAATAGATTTTATAGGAAGAGGGAGAATCAGCCCCAGCATTTT. It encodes CASPNRFYRKRENQPQHF.

This clonotype was seen ten or more times. V and J are TRBV2 and TRBJ2-1; 8 bases are a match to TRBD2. V was pared by 8 bases and J by 3 bases, with 3 bases of the junction left unmatched. Germline V gene lookup returns CDR1 SNHLY and CDR2 FYNNEI. The CDR3 loop spans 13 amino acids. This CDR3 is CASDSGDYNEQFF. Written as DNA, the CDR3 is TGTGCCAGCGATAGCGGGGACTACAATGAGCAGTTCTTC.

Many counts were recorded for this clonotype. The chain has TRBV11-2 and TRBJ2-5; TRBD2 might be the D (6 bases). The CDR3 length is 22 residues. Germline CDR1 and CDR2: SGHAT and FQNNGV. Between the trimmed V and J ends, which lost 1 base and 2 bases, there was a span of 32 bases. CDR3 residues: CASSLVGRTEVSGEVRQETQYF. As DNA, the CDR3 is TGTGCCAGCAGCTTAGTTGGTCGGACGGAGGTGTCGGGAGAGGTCCGGCAAGAGACCCAGTACTTC.

In this sample, this clonotype turned up many times. The J gene is TRBJ1-5, the V gene TRBV5-1; unclear D gene. Germline V gene lookup returns CDR1 SGHRS and CDR2 YFSETQ. The V gene lost 4 bases and the J gene lost 2 bases, with 7 bases spanning the gap. This CDR3 is 13 amino acids long. The CDR3 nucleotides read TGCGCCAGCAGCCCGGGTGGCAATCAGCCCCAGCATTTT. It codes for CASSPGGNQPQHF.

This sequence joins TRBV29-1 and TRBJ1-2; no reliable D call. The V gene lost 3 bases and the J gene lost 3 bases, with 11 bases spanning the gap. The CDR3 length is 13 residues. CDR1 SQVTM and CDR2 ANQGSEA come from the germline V gene. DNA of the CDR3: TGCAGCGTTGATGAAGACGCCCACTATGGCTACACCTTC. This translates into CSVDEDAHYGYTF.